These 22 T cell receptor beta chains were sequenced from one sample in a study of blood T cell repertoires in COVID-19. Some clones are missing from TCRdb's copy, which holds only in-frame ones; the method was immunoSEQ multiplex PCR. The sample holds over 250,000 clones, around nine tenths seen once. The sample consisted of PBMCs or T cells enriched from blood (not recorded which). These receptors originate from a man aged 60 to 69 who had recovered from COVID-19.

The CDR3 DNA is TGTGCCAGCAGTGAAGGGGGTCGGGGTTCACCCCTCCACTTT. It translates to CASSEGGRGSPLHF. The chain joins TRBV2 to TRBJ1-6; D gene uncertain. The CDR3 has 14 amino acids. The germline V gene encodes CDR1 SNHLY and CDR2 FYNNEI. V lost 1 base and J lost 9, with 10 bases in between.

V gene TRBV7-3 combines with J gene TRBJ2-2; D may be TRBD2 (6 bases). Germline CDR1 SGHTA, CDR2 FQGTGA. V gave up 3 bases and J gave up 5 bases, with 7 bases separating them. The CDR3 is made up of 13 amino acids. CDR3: CASSFRETGELFF. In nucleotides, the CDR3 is TGTGCCAGCAGCTTCCGGGAGACCGGGGAGCTGTTTTTT.

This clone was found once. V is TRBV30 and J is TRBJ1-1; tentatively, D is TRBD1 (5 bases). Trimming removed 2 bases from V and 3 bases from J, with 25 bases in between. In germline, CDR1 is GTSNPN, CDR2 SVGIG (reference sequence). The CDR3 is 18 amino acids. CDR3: CAWSLPSVYRQKDTEAFF. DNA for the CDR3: TGTGCCTGGAGTTTGCCCTCGGTTTACAGGCAGAAAGACACTGAAGCTTTCTTT.

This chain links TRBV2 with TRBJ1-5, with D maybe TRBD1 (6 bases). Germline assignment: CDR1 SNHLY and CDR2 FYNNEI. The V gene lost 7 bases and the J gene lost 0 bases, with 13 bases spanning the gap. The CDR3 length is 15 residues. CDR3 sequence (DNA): TGTGCCAGCACAGGGGTAGACTATAGCAATCAGCCCCAGCATTTT. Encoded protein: CASTGVDYSNQPQHF.

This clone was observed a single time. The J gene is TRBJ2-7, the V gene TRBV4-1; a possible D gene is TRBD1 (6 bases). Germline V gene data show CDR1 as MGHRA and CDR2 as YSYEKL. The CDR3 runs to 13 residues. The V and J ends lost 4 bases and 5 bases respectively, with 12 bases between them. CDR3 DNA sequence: TGCGCCAGCAGCCGACAGGATTCGGACGAGCAGTACTTC. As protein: CASSRQDSDEQYF.

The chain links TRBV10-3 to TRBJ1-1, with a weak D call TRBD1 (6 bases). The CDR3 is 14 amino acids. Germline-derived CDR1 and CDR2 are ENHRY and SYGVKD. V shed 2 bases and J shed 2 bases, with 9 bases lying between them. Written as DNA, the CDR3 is TGTGCCATCAGTGAGGGGACAACCAACACTGAAGCTTTCTTT. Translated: CAISEGTTNTEAFF.

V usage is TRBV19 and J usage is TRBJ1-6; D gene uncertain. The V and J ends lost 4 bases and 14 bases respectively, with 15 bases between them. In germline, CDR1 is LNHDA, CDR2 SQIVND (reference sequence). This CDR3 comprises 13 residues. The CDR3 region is CASSKVGDWALHF. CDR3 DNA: TGTGCCAGTAGTAAAGTAGGAGACTGGGCCCTCCACTTT.

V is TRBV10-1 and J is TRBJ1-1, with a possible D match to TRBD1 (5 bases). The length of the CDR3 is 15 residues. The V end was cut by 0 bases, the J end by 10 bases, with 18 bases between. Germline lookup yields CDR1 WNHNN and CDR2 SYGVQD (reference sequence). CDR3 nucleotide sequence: TGCGCCAGCAGTGAGTCGTATCAGGGTCGAGTTGGAGCTTTCTTT. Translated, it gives CASSESYQGRVGAFF.

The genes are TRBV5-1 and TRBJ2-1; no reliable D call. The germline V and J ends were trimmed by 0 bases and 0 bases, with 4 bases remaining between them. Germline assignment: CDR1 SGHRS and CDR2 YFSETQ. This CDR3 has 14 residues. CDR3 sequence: CASSLGRSYNEQFF. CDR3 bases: TGCGCCAGCAGCTTGGGTCGCTCCTACAATGAGCAGTTCTTC.

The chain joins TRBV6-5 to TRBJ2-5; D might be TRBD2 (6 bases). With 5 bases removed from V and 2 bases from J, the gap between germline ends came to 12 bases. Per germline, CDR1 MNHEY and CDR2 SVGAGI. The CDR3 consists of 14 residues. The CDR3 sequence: CASSRLVLQETQYF. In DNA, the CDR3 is TGTGCCAGCAGTCGACTAGTGCTACAAGAGACCCAGTACTTC.

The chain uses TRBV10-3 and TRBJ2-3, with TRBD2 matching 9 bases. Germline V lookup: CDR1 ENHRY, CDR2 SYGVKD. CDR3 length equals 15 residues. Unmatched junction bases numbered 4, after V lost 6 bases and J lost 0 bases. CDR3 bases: TGTGCCATCAGGACTAGCGGACAAAGCACAGATACGCAGTATTTT. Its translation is CAIRTSGQSTDTQYF.

CDR3 sequence: CASSPPRGGLNTEAFF. Written as DNA, the CDR3 is TGTGCCAGCTCACCACCCCGGGGGGGGTTGAACACTGAAGCTTTCTTT. The gene calls are TRBV18 and TRBJ1-1; D may be TRBD1 (5 bases). The CDR3 is made up of 16 amino acids. Trimming removed 0 bases at V and 0 bases at J, with 11 bases between. Germline CDR1 KGHSH, CDR2 LQKENI. Based on the CDR3 plus reference TRBV18 and TRBJ1-1, the full variable domain is NAGVMQNPRHLVRRRGQEARLRCSPMKGHSHVYWYRQLPEEGLKFMVYLQKENIIDESGMPKERFSAEFPKEGPSILRIQQVVRGDSAAYFCASSPPRGGLNTEAFFGQGTRLTVV.

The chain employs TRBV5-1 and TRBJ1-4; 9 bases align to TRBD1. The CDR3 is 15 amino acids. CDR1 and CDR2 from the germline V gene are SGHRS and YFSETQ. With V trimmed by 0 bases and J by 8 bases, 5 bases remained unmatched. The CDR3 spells CASSLGGTGKEKLFF. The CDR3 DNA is TGCGCCAGCAGCTTGGGAGGGACAGGGAAAGAAAAACTGTTTTTT.

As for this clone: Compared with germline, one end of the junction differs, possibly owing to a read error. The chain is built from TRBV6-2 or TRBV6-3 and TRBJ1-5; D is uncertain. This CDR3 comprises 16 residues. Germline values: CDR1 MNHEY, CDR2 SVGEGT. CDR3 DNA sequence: TGTGCCAGCAGTTACTCATCTACAGCTAGCTATCAGCCCCAGCATTTT. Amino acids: CASSYSSTASYQPQHF.

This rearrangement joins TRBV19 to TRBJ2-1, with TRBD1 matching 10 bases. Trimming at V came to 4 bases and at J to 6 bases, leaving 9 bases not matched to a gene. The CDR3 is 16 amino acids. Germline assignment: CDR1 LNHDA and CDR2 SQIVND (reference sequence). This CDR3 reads CASSTSGQGTSNEQFF. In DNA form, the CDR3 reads TGTGCCAGTAGTACCTCGGGACAGGGGACGAGCAATGAGCAGTTCTTC.

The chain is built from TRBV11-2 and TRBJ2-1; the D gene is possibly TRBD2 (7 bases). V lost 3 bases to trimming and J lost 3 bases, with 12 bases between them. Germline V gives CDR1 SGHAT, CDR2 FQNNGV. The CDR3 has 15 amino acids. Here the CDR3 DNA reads TGTGCCAGCAGCTTCCTCGGGGGGCTCTACAATGAGCAGTTCTTC. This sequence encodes CASSFLGGLYNEQFF.

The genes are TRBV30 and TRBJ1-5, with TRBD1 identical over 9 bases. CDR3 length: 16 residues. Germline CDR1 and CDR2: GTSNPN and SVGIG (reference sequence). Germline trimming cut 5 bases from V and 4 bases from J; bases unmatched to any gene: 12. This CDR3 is CAWVPNRGQGNQPQHF. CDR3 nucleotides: TGTGCCTGGGTACCGAACCGCGGACAGGGGAATCAGCCCCAGCATTTT.

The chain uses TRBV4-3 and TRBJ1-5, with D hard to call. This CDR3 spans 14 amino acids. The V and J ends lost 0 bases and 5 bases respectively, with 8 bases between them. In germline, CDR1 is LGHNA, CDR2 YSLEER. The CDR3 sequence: CASSQEHSHQPQHF. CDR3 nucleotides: TGCGCCAGCAGCCAAGAGCACAGCCATCAGCCCCAGCATTTT.

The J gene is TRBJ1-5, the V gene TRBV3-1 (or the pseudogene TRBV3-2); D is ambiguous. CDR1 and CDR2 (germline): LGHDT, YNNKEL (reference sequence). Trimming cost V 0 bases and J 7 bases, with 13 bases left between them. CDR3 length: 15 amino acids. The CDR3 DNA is TGTGCCAGCAGCCAAGATCCCACTCGGGGACAGCCCCAGCATTTT. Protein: CASSQDPTRGQPQHF.

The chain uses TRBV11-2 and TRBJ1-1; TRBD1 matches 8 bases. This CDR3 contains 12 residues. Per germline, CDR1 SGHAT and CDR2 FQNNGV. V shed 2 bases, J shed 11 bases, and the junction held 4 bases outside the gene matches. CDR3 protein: CASSLLDREAFF. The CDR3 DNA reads TGTGCCAGCAGCTTACTGGACAGGGAGGCTTTCTTT. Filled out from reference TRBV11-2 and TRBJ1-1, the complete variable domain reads EAGVAQSPRYKIIEKRQSVAFWCNPISGHATLYWYQQILGQGPKLLIQFQNNGVVDDSQLPKDRFSAERLKGVDSTLKIQPAKLEDSAVYLCASSLLDREAFFGQGTRLTVV.

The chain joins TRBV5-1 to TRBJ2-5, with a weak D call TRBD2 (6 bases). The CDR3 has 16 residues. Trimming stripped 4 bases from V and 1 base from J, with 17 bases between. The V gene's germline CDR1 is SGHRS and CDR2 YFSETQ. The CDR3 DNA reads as TGCGCCAGCAGCCCAGACTCACTGGGGGGCCAAGAGACCCAGTACTTC. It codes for CASSPDSLGGQETQYF.

The CDR3 nucleotides read TGTGCCACCAGTGATTGGACAGACACCGGGGAGCTGTTTTTT. It specifies CATSDWTDTGELFF. This chain links TRBV24-1 with TRBJ2-2, with a weak D call TRBD1 (6 bases). CDR1 is KGHDR, CDR2 SFDVKD, per germline. This CDR3 has 14 amino acids. The V gene lost 2 bases and the J gene lost 3 bases, with 6 bases spanning the gap.